These 20 T cell receptor beta chains were sequenced from one sample in a study of monozygotic twins with inflammatory bowel disease. TCRdb re-called the 5' RACE reads; one entry per CDR3 protein, DNA not given. In total, the table holds about 420,000 distinct CDR3 sequences. The specimen was blood. Receptors originate from a human donor with ulcerative colitis or Crohn's disease, or a healthy co-twin of an affected twin (not recorded which).

The V call is TRBV20-1, the J call TRBJ1-6; there is no DNA to check the TCRdb D call of TRBD1. This CDR3 spans 11 amino acids. Germline V gives CDR1 DFQATT, CDR2 SNEGSKA (reference sequence). The CDR3 sequence: CSARGAPSLHF.

This chain joins TRBV5-1 and TRBJ2-7. CDR3 length: 14 residues. CDR1 is SGHRS and CDR2 is YFSETQ in the germline V gene. CDR3: CASRVGSRAYEQYF.

The J gene is TRBJ1-6, the V gene TRBV7-2; with no DNA, the TCRdb D assignment of TRBD1 cannot be verified. Germline V CDR1 and CDR2: SGHTA, FQGNSA. The CDR3 is 15 amino acids. This chain's CDR3 is CASSLDRAAGSPLHF.

V usage is TRBV6-5 and J usage is TRBJ1-5; TCRdb's assignment of TRBD1 cannot be checked, as there is no DNA. This CDR3 has 15 amino acids. Germline V gene sequence: CDR1 MNHEY, CDR2 SVGAGI. This chain's CDR3 is CASSYSRAGGEPQHF.

The gene calls are TRBV29-1 and TRBJ2-5; TCRdb proposes TRBD2, but this gene call is untestable without DNA. Germline V gene lookup returns CDR1 SQVTM and CDR2 ANQGSEA. The CDR3 consists of 13 residues. The CDR3 region is CSVLTRLAETQYF.

This chain links TRBV5-1 with TRBJ2-3; TCRdb proposes TRBD2, but this gene call is untestable without DNA. From germline, CDR1 is SGHRS and CDR2 YFSETQ. The CDR3 runs 15 residues. CDR3 protein: CASSFGLAGGDTQYF.

This chain uses TRBV5-4 with TRBJ2-5; without DNA, the TCRdb call of TRBD1 cannot be checked. The V gene's germline CDR1 is SGHNT and CDR2 YYREEE (reference sequence). There are 12 residues in the CDR3. CDR3 residues: CASGRGPETQYF. Complete variable domain (other parts from reference TRBV5-4 and TRBJ2-5): ETGVTQSPTHLIKTRGQQVTLRCSSQSGHNTVSWYQQALGQGPQFIFQYYREEENGRGNFPPRFSGLQFPNYSSELNVNALELDDSALYLCASGRGPETQYFGPGTRLLVL.

The gene calls are TRBV28 and TRBJ1-4; TCRdb names TRBD1, which stays unverified in the absence of DNA. Germline assignment: CDR1 MDHEN and CDR2 SYDVKM. The CDR3 runs to 15 residues. CDR3 loop: CASTYRQGSGEKLFF. Supplemented by reference TRBV28 and TRBJ1-4, the full variable domain reads DVKVTQSSRYLVKRTGEKVFLECVQDMDHENMFWYRQDPGLGLRLIYFSYDVKMKEKGDIPEGYSVSREKKERFSLILESASTNQTSMYLCASTYRQGSGEKLFFGSGTQLSVL.

The V call is TRBV4-1, the J call TRBJ1-4. The CDR3 loop spans 17 amino acids. The germline CDR1 and CDR2 sequences are MGHRA and YSYEKL. CDR3 region: CASSQDEALMGDEKLFF.

This chain's CDR3 is CASSQGTSIEQYF. The V call is TRBV3-1, the J call TRBJ2-7; with no DNA, the TCRdb D assignment of TRBD2 cannot be verified. Germline V gene data show CDR1 as LGHDT and CDR2 as YNNKEL (reference sequence). There are 13 residues in the CDR3.

V and J are TRBV5-5 and TRBJ2-3; absent DNA, TCRdb's TRBD1 call cannot be checked. This CDR3 spans 14 amino acids. Germline V lookup: CDR1 SGHKS, CDR2 YYEKEE (reference sequence). CDR3 region: CASSLQLGPDTQYF.

The chain combines TRBV18 with TRBJ1-1; no DNA is available, so the TRBD1 call from TCRdb remains unchecked. This CDR3 has 17 amino acids. From germline, CDR1 is KGHSH and CDR2 LQKENI. The CDR3 region is CASSPGTAGFVNTEAFF.

The chain carries TRBV7-2 and TRBJ1-4; TCRdb indicates TRBD1, and absent DNA this call remains unverified. The CDR3 totals 16 residues. CDR1 and CDR2 (germline): SGHTA, FQGNSA. CDR3 sequence reads: CASSLVLGAGNEKLFF.

CDR3 sequence: CASSRSTTGDGEQFF. This sequence joins TRBV18 and TRBJ2-1; TCRdb's D gene call, TRBD2, goes unchecked for lack of DNA. The CDR3 is 15 residues long. Per the germline V gene, CDR1 is KGHSH and CDR2 is LQKENI.

This CDR3 is CASSFRGSGTDTQYF. This chain joins TRBV7-9 and TRBJ2-3. The CDR3 is 15 residues long. CDR1 is SEHNR, CDR2 FQNEAQ, per germline (reference sequence).

This chain joins TRBV20-1 and TRBJ2-2; the D gene TCRdb calls, TRBD1, cannot be checked with no DNA. CDR3 length: 15 residues. Germline V gene lookup returns CDR1 DFQATT and CDR2 SNEGSKA (reference sequence). The CDR3 loop is CSAREPTGDTGELFF.

The V call is TRBV6-6, the J call TRBJ1-4; TCRdb proposes TRBD1, but this gene call is untestable without DNA. Germline lookup yields CDR1 MNHNY and CDR2 SVGAGI (reference sequence). The CDR3 is made up of 14 amino acids. CDR3 residues: CASTYRDRPEKLFF.

The V call is TRBV5-1, the J call TRBJ2-3; no DNA is available, so the TRBD1 call from TCRdb remains unchecked. This CDR3 comprises 14 residues. The germline V gene has CDR1 SGHRS and CDR2 YFSETQ. The CDR3 here is CASSFQGATDTQYF. The full variable domain, rest sourced from reference TRBV5-1 and TRBJ2-3, is KAGVTQTPRYLIKTRGQQVTLSCSPISGHRSVSWYQQTPGQGLQFLFEYFSETQRNKGNFPGRFSGRQFSNSRSEMNVSTLELGDSALYLCASSFQGATDTQYFGPGTRLTVL.

This sequence joins TRBV5-1 and TRBJ2-7; TCRdb outputs TRBD2, but without DNA this stays unchecked. The CDR3 sequence is 15 residues long. Germline loops: CDR1 SGHRS, CDR2 YFSETQ. The CDR3 reads CASSLAGGPPGEQYF.

The V call is TRBV7-8, the J call TRBJ2-5; TCRdb's D call, TRBD2, is unchecked because there is no DNA. The CDR3 consists of 16 residues. Germline CDR1 reads SGHVS; CDR2 reads FQNEAQ. CDR3 in amino acids: CASSLASGSAGETQYF.